This T cell receptor beta chain originates from a study of vaccination and CD4 T cells after COVID-19. Study overall: Stimuli were overlapping spike peptide pools of SARS-CoV-2 and three common cold coronaviruses (HCoV-NL63, HCoV-OC43, HCoV-229E).

This CDR3 is 13 amino acids long. Trimming removed 4 bases from V and 4 bases from J; junction bases left unmatched: 5. Germline V lookup: CDR1 DFQATT, CDR2 SNEGSKA (reference sequence). Specified treatment: roughly 10-day PBMC culture with coronavirus spike peptide pools or control peptides (ViraFEST assay). During the years 2011-2018, before the COVID-19 pandemic, the unexposed donor's CD4+ T cells were collected. This clonotype was counted a few times. Its antigen is undetermined. Researchers used the Oncomine TCR Beta short-read assay to sequence DNA from cultured CD4+ T cells. One entry per CDR3 protein, called by TCRdb with MiXCR from the PCR reads. The repertoire consists of thousands of distinct CDR3 sequences, with 45% to 55% occurring once and the leading ten covering roughly 17%.

This chain uses TRBV20-1 with TRBJ1-2, with TRBD1 matching 8 bases. Material: CD4+ T cells from blood, cultured in vitro. This clonotype was sampled from a human donor in good health. The CDR3 loop is CSAITGGGYGYTF. The DNA of the CDR3 is TGCAGTGCTATTACAGGGGGGGGCTATGGCTACACCTTC.